This T cell receptor (beta chain) was identified in a study of blood T cell repertoires in COVID-19. At the level of the study: The United States, Italy and Spain supplied acute and convalescent COVID-19 samples.

Assay: immunoSEQ multiplex PCR; the TCRdb copy retains only in-frame clones and omits some. The data contain under 400,000 clones, 90% of them seen just once; the ten biggest clones take up less than 3.5%. Germline V gene data show CDR1 as SGHDN and CDR2 as FVKESK. V trimming: 1 base; J trimming: 4 bases; junction bases outside the gene matches: 5. CDR3 size: 18 residues. The receptor's source is a woman younger than 45 with COVID-19, enrolled during active disease. Sequences were obtained from peripheral blood. The chain employs TRBV14 and TRBJ2-1, with 15 bases matching TRBD2. As DNA, the CDR3 is TGTGCCAGCAGCCAAGTCCGGACTAGCGGGAGGGTTTACAATGAGCAGTTCTTC. As protein: CASSQVRTSGRVYNEQFF.